This T cell receptor beta chain was sequenced in a study of blood T cell repertoires in COVID-19. Study-level background: Both acute and convalescent COVID-19 samples were obtained from the United States, Italy and Spain.

In the source study's methods: Researchers report that nucleated cell counts were estimated from reference gene primer amplification. Sequenced by immunoSEQ multiplex PCR; TCRdb stores in-frame clones only, minus some. V and J calls plus clone size are reproduced from that table; the DNA served to infer D and trimming. Seen here are 100,000 to 150,000 clones, over 75% observed once, and the top ten hold roughly 6.7%. Germline values: CDR1 SGHRS, CDR2 YFSETQ. The CDR3 has 15 amino acids. Germline trimming cut 2 bases from V and 4 bases from J; bases unmatched to any gene: 7. This receptor was taken from an elderly man with active or convalescent COVID-19. Sequencing input: peripheral blood. The chain carries TRBV5-1 and TRBJ1-2, with TRBD1 identical over 8 bases. CDR3 bases: TGCGCCAGCAGCTTCTGGACAGGGAGGGCCTATGGCTACACCTTC. Translation: CASSFWTGRAYGYTF.